One sample yielded the 19 T cell receptor beta chains listed below, sequenced in a study of shared clonotypes between healthy human individuals. This table comes from immunoSEQ multiplex PCR, and its TCRdb copy is limited to in-frame clones, with some not included. The table lists some 2,500,000 clones, roughly 93% of them singletons. Sequencing was carried out using naive CD4+ T cells from PBMCs. Subset given: CD45RA+ positively selected. These receptor sequences come from a man between 18 and 35 years old in good health. Some clones in this sample may be carry-over from other donors' samples.

The V gene is TRBV19, the J gene TRBJ2-1, with 7 bases fitting TRBD1. This CDR3 is 12 amino acids long. Germline-derived CDR1 and CDR2 are LNHDA and SQIVND (reference sequence). The ends lost 4 bases at V and 10 bases at J; junction bases unmatched: 4. DNA of the CDR3: TGTGCCAGTAGTAGGACAGGCTGGGAGCAGTTCTTC. Protein sequence: CASSRTGWEQFF.

The gene calls are TRBV23-1 and TRBJ2-1; 8 nucleotides agree with TRBD1. TRBV23-1 falls under the ORF class, with uncertain function. CDR3 size: 16 residues. Trimming removed 3 bases from V and 5 bases from J; junction bases left unmatched: 9. The CDR3 loop reads CASSQLTGAFDNEQFF. Written as DNA, the CDR3 is TGCGCCAGCAGTCAGCTGACAGGGGCATTCGACAATGAGCAGTTCTTC.

The V call is TRBV18, the J call TRBJ2-7; D is unclear. V lost 3 bases and J 5 bases, leaving 17 bases between the germline ends. CDR1 is KGHSH, CDR2 LQKENI, per germline. The CDR3 is made up of 15 amino acids. The CDR3 nucleotides read TGTGCCAGCTCACCCCGGGCCCTTCCCCCCCACGAGCAGTACTTC. It codes for CASSPRALPPHEQYF.

As for this clone: Other DNA sequences from this sample encode an identical CDR3 as well. The chain carries TRBV25-1 and TRBJ1-3, with TRBD1 as a possible D gene (5 bases). Germline V gene sequence: CDR1 MGHDK, CDR2 SYGVNS. Trimming took off 3 bases at V and 4 bases at J, with 10 bases between the two ends. CDR3 length: 14 residues. Here the CDR3 reads CASSDPRGGNTIYF. In nucleotides, the CDR3 is TGTGCCAGCAGTGACCCGAGGGGAGGAAACACCATATATTTT.

The chain couples TRBV7-3 to TRBJ1-1; 9 bases match TRBD1. The CDR3 extends over 15 amino acids. Germline lookup yields CDR1 SGHTA and CDR2 FQGTGA. V was clipped by 8 bases and J by 6 bases; unmatched bases: 13. The CDR3 spells CASRTGTGIPSEAFF. In DNA, the CDR3 is TGTGCCAGCCGGACGGGGACAGGGATTCCGTCTGAAGCTTTCTTT.

This chain links TRBV19 with TRBJ1-2, with D perhaps TRBD1 (5 bases). The CDR3 extends over 15 amino acids. Germline lookup yields CDR1 LNHDA and CDR2 SQIVND (reference sequence). V lost 4 bases to trimming and J lost 4 bases, with 16 bases between them. CDR3 coding DNA: TGTGCCAGTAGTAGCCCCGGGGGGGGAGGCTATGGCTACACCTTC. This translates into CASSSPGGGGYGYTF. The whole variable domain, filled in from reference TRBV19 and TRBJ1-2, reads DGGITQSPKYLFRKEGQNVTLSCEQNLNHDAMYWYRQDPGQGLRLIYYSQIVNDFQKGDIAEGYSVSREKKESFPLTVTSAQKNPTAFYLCASSSPGGGGYGYTFGSGTRLTVV.

This chain joins TRBV30 and TRBJ1-1; the D is unclear. Germline V gene lookup returns CDR1 GTSNPN and CDR2 SVGIG (reference sequence). V was clipped by 2 bases and J by 7 bases, with 14 bases between them. The CDR3 has 13 residues. This chain's CDR3 is CAWSSLGRLEAFF. CDR3 sequence (DNA): TGTGCCTGGAGTTCTCTAGGGAGGCTTGAAGCTTTCTTT.

This chain links TRBV19 with TRBJ1-1; a possible D gene is TRBD1 (6 bases). Trimming stripped 1 base from V and 5 bases from J, with 11 bases between. Germline V CDR1 and CDR2: LNHDA, SQIVND (reference sequence). CDR3 length: 14 amino acids. This CDR3 is CASSIVAGATEAFF. The CDR3 DNA reads as TGTGCCAGTAGTATAGTAGCAGGGGCGACTGAAGCTTTCTTT.

The chain couples TRBV30 to TRBJ2-5; the match to TRBD2 covers 13 bases. The length of the CDR3 is 16 residues. Germline CDR1 GTSNPN, CDR2 SVGIG (reference sequence). Germline trimming cut 1 base from V and 5 bases from J; bases unmatched to any gene: 7. The DNA for the CDR3 is TGTGCCTGGAGTGGAGGACTAGCGGGAGTAGGTGAGACCCAGTACTTC. This gives the protein CAWSGGLAGVGETQYF.

The chain carries TRBV5-6 and TRBJ2-7; 9 bases map to TRBD2. V lost 0 bases, J lost 3 bases, and 7 bases stayed unmatched. The CDR3 sequence is 16 residues long. CDR1 is SGHDT and CDR2 is YYEEEE in the germline V gene. The CDR3 sequence is CASSLGTSAERYEQYF. CDR3 DNA: TGTGCCAGCAGCTTGGGGACTAGCGCGGAGCGCTACGAGCAGTACTTC.

CDR3 DNA: TGTGCCTGGAGTAAGGGGACAGGGGGCTTGGAGACCCAGTACTTC. Encoded protein: CAWSKGTGGLETQYF. The rearrangement uses TRBV30 and TRBJ2-5, with 12 bases identical to TRBD1. Unmatched junction bases numbered 6, after V lost 2 bases and J lost 5 bases. Per germline, CDR1 GTSNPN and CDR2 SVGIG (reference sequence). CDR3 length: 15 residues.

The chain carries TRBV7-9 and TRBJ2-7; 10 nucleotides align to TRBD2. The CDR3 has 14 amino acids. CDR1 and CDR2 from the germline V gene are SEHNR and FQNEAQ (reference sequence). V was pared by 5 bases and J by 5 bases, with 6 bases of the junction left unmatched. The CDR3 sequence is CASSPSGRGHEQYF. The CDR3, as DNA: TGTGCCAGCAGCCCAAGCGGGAGGGGGCACGAGCAGTACTTC.

The chain joins TRBV5-1 to TRBJ2-7; a possible D gene is TRBD1 (6 bases). V shed 2 bases and J shed 6 bases, with 15 bases lying between them. The germline gives CDR1 SGHRS, CDR2 YFSETQ. The length of the CDR3 is 14 residues. The DNA for the CDR3 is TGCGCCAGCAGCTTTGAACCTCTCAGGGGCGAGCAGTACTTC. Amino acids: CASSFEPLRGEQYF.

V is TRBV18 and J is TRBJ2-3, with D tentatively TRBD2 (6 bases). This CDR3 spans 14 amino acids. Trimming removed 4 bases from V and 3 bases from J, with 11 bases in between. Germline assignment: CDR1 KGHSH and CDR2 LQKENI. The CDR3 protein is CASSQEGRTDTQYF. The CDR3 DNA reads as TGTGCCAGCTCACAGGAGGGGAGGACAGATACGCAGTATTTT.

The chain employs TRBV5-1 and TRBJ2-7, with unresolved D. Trimming shortened V by 0 bases and J by 2 bases, and 9 bases separated the two germline ends. The CDR3 spans 14 residues. From germline, CDR1 is SGHRS and CDR2 YFSETQ. The CDR3 DNA reads TGCGCCAGCAGCTTGGACTACGGTACCTACGAGCAGTACTTC. Translated: CASSLDYGTYEQYF.

The chain employs TRBV30 and TRBJ2-3; 7 positions match TRBD1. CDR1 and CDR2 from the germline V gene are GTSNPN and SVGIG (reference sequence). The junction had 12 bases not matched to a gene; V was cut back by 1 base and J by 5 bases. CDR3 size: 16 residues. Here the CDR3 reads CAWSEKGTASKDTQYF. DNA of the CDR3: TGTGCCTGGAGTGAGAAGGGGACAGCATCCAAAGATACGCAGTATTTT. The whole variable domain, filled in from reference TRBV30 and TRBJ2-3, reads SQTIHQWPATLVQPVGSPLSLECTVEGTSNPNLYWYRQAAGRGLQLLFYSVGIGQISSEVPQNLSASRPQDRQFILSSKKLLLSDSGFYLCAWSEKGTASKDTQYFGPGTRLTVL.

Details on this clone: Being one base from a much bigger clone, this may be a read error. The rearrangement uses TRBV7-9 and TRBJ2-5; 9 bases align to TRBD1. The CDR3 covers 14 residues. The J segment lost 1 base and the V segment lost 5 bases, leaving 2 bases of the junction unmatched. CDR1 and CDR2 from the germline V gene are SEHNR and FQNEAQ (reference sequence). The CDR3 region has the DNA TGTGCCAGCAGCAAGGGACAGGGCCAAGAGACCCAGTACTTC. Protein product: CASSKGQGQETQYF. The full variable domain, completed using reference TRBV7-9 and TRBJ2-5, is DTGVSQNPRHKITKRGQNVTFRCDPISEHNRLYWYRQTLGQGPEFLTYFQNEAQLEKSRLLSDRFSAERPKGSFSTLEIQRTEQGDSAMYLCASSKGQGQETQYFGPGTRLLVL.

As regards this clone: This specimen includes other DNA sequences encoding the same CDR3. The chain couples TRBV2 to TRBJ2-3; D is possibly TRBD2 (6 bases). V lost 6 bases and J 0 bases, leaving 13 bases between the germline ends. The CDR3 runs to 15 residues. The V gene's germline CDR1 is SNHLY and CDR2 FYNNEI. CDR3 coding DNA: TGTGCCAGCAGGAGAAGCGGGTCTAGCACAGATACGCAGTATTTT. It encodes CASRRSGSSTDTQYF.

The chain uses TRBV28 and TRBJ2-5; a weak D match, TRBD1 (5 bases). From germline, CDR1 is MDHEN and CDR2 SYDVKM. The CDR3 is made up of 14 amino acids. V shed 5 bases and J shed 3 bases, with 13 bases lying between them. The CDR3 nucleotides are TGTGCCAGCAGTCGCACAGGACGGAAAGAGACCCAGTACTTC. Protein sequence: CASSRTGRKETQYF.